The 23 T cell receptor beta chains reported below all come from one sample, sequenced in a study of blood T cells in healthy people across ages. The second PCR ran roughly 7 to 12 cycles with a sample-barcoded 5' primer and J-beta primers. One entry per CDR3 protein results from TCRdb running MiXCR on the 5' RACE reads. Among nearly 1 million distinct CDR3 sequences, roughly 51% were seen once, and the ten largest hold 20% to 25%. Sequences were obtained from blood. Receptors were obtained from a woman in her fifties or sixties in good health.

This chain joins TRBV20-1 and TRBJ1-2; 8 positions agree with TRBD1. Trimming took 6 bases from V and 6 from J; bases not matched to a gene: 12. This CDR3 is built from 14 residues. The V gene's germline CDR1 is DFQATT and CDR2 SNEGSKA (reference sequence). The CDR3 reads CSANGQGSSDGYTF. For the CDR3, the DNA is TGCAGTGCGAATGGACAGGGCTCGTCTGATGGCTACACCTTC.

As concerns this clonotype: One end of the junction is discordant with germline, which a read error may explain. This chain connects TRBV28 to TRBJ1-5; 7 bases fit TRBD1. The CDR3 spans 13 residues. Germline V gives CDR1 MDHEN, CDR2 SYDVKM. The CDR3 spells CASSRDSNRPQHF. The DNA for the CDR3 is TGTGCCAGCAGTCGGGACAGCAATCGGCCCCAGCATTTT.

The chain couples TRBV5-1 to TRBJ1-2; D perhaps matches TRBD1 (5 bases). This CDR3 spans 14 amino acids. Germline CDR1 SGHRS, CDR2 YFSETQ. V gave up 0 bases and J gave up 6 bases, with 12 bases separating them. The CDR3: CASSLGGRVDGYTF. The CDR3 DNA is TGCGCCAGCAGCTTGGGGGGCAGGGTCGATGGCTACACCTTC.

This clonotype was detected a few times. This chain connects TRBV29-1 to TRBJ2-3; D is unresolved. Germline V gives CDR1 SQVTM, CDR2 ANQGSEA. This CDR3 contains 11 residues. Trimming removed 6 bases at V and 7 bases at J, with 11 bases between. The CDR3 nucleotides are TGCAGCGTCCCCGGAAGGAATACGCAGTATTTT. Its protein is CSVPGRNTQYF.

This clonotype was observed a handful of times. The chain has TRBV15 and TRBJ2-2; D is unresolved. Trimming stripped 5 bases from V and 7 bases from J, with 8 bases between. The CDR3 length is 12 residues. Germline V gives CDR1 LNHNV, CDR2 YYDKDF (reference sequence). The CDR3 region has the DNA TGTGCCACCAGCCCGATCGACGGGGAGCTGTTTTTT. Translating it yields CATSPIDGELFF. The whole variable domain, remainder taken from reference TRBV15 and TRBJ2-2, is DAMVIQNPRYQVTQFGKPVTLSCSQTLNHNVMYWYQQKSSQAPKLLFHYYDKDFNNEADTPDNFQSRRPNTSFCFLDIRSPGLGDTAMYLCATSPIDGELFFGEGSRLTVL.

The genes are TRBV4-3 and TRBJ1-4, with 7 bases matching TRBD1. The germline V gene has CDR1 LGHNA and CDR2 YSLEER. The CDR3 is made up of 16 amino acids. Trimming cost V 3 bases and J 8 bases; bases outside gene matches: 12. The CDR3: CASSQAQGRPTEKLFF. The CDR3 nucleotides are TGCGCCAGCAGCCAGGCACAGGGGCGGCCCACGGAAAAACTGTTTTTT.

The gene calls are TRBV6-2 or TRBV6-3 and TRBJ2-3, with 10 bases that match TRBD2. Germline assignment: CDR1 MNHEY and CDR2 SVGEGT. V lost 3 bases, J lost 4 bases, and 7 bases stayed unmatched. CDR3 length equals 16 residues. The CDR3 DNA reads TGTGCCAGCAGTTATTCTAGCGGGAGTATACCAGATACGCAGTATTTT. It specifies CASSYSSGSIPDTQYF.

The rearrangement links TRBV12-3 or TRBV12-4 to TRBJ2-5, with a possible D match to TRBD2 (5 bases). The CDR3 totals 16 residues. The V gene lost 4 bases and the J gene lost 0 bases, with 15 bases spanning the gap. Here the CDR3 DNA reads TGTGCCAGCAGTTCACGTGGAGGCCCGTACCAAGAGACCCAGTACTTC. Encoded protein: CASSSRGGPYQETQYF.

The genes are TRBV4-1 and TRBJ2-7; D call uncertain. The V gene's germline CDR1 is MGHRA and CDR2 YSYEKL. The V gene lost 0 bases and the J gene lost 1 base, with 7 bases spanning the gap. The CDR3 length is 14 residues. In DNA, the CDR3 is TGCGCCAGCAGCCAAGATAGGCTTTCCTACGAGCAGTACTTC. Protein product: CASSQDRLSYEQYF.

The sample holds a few counts of this clonotype. This chain uses TRBV25-1 with TRBJ1-1; 7 bases fit TRBD1. Germline trimming cut 1 base from V and 6 bases from J; bases unmatched to any gene: 8. Germline loops: CDR1 MGHDK, CDR2 SYGVNS. This CDR3 has 15 amino acids. The CDR3 here is CASSEFSGGRAEAFF. In DNA, the CDR3 is TGTGCCAGCAGTGAATTCTCAGGGGGTCGCGCTGAAGCTTTCTTT.

This clonotype was seen only a few times. V gene TRBV6-1 combines with J gene TRBJ1-2; D remains ambiguous. Trimming removed 0 bases from V and 4 bases from J, with 12 bases in between. The germline V gene has CDR1 MNHNS and CDR2 SASEGT. This CDR3 is 15 amino acids long. Here the CDR3 reads CASSEARGWVYGYTF. The CDR3 DNA is TGTGCCAGCAGTGAAGCGCGGGGTTGGGTCTATGGCTACACCTTC.

There are many counts of this clonotype. The rearrangement joins TRBV20-1 to TRBJ2-1, with a tentative D call TRBD2 (5 bases). The CDR3 contains 14 residues. The germline V gene has CDR1 DFQATT and CDR2 SNEGSKA (reference sequence). V was shortened by 2 bases and J by 8 bases, with 16 bases between the two germline ends. The CDR3 loop reads CSARRISGDDEQFF. The DNA of the CDR3 is TGCAGTGCTAGAAGAATCAGCGGAGACGATGAGCAGTTCTTC.

The J gene is TRBJ2-3, the V gene TRBV20-1; D uncertain. There are 14 residues in the CDR3. CDR1 and CDR2 (germline): DFQATT, SNEGSKA (reference sequence). V was trimmed by 0 bases and J by 1 base, leaving 8 bases between them. The CDR3 protein is CSAREEWGTDTQYF. CDR3 DNA: TGCAGTGCTAGAGAAGAGTGGGGCACAGATACGCAGTATTTT.

This clonotype was counted many times. The V and J genes are TRBV29-1 and TRBJ1-2, with 7 bases lining up with TRBD1. The trim removed 8 bases at V and 5 bases at J, leaving 8 bases unmatched. The CDR3 has 12 residues. Germline CDR1 is SQVTM and CDR2 is ANQGSEA. Here the CDR3 DNA reads TGCAGCACCCGACAGGGCCGGTATGGCTACACCTTC. This codes for CSTRQGRYGYTF.

The rearrangement uses TRBV25-1 and TRBJ2-2, with D perhaps TRBD1 or TRBD2 (6 bases each). Trimming pared 10 bases from V and 2 bases from J, leaving 26 bases between. From germline, CDR1 is MGHDK and CDR2 SYGVNS. The CDR3 length is 18 residues. CDR3 sequence (DNA): TGTGCCATCCCAACCCGGGGGCCCGGGCCAAGAAACACCGGGGAGCTGTTTTTT. Translating it yields CAIPTRGPGPRNTGELFF.

The V gene is TRBV12-3 or TRBV12-4, the J gene TRBJ2-5; D may be TRBD1 (6 bases). Trimming removed 8 bases at V and 11 bases at J, with 24 bases between. The CDR3 consists of 14 residues. The CDR3 DNA sequence: TGTGCCAGCTCTTCTGGACAGCCATGGGGCAAGCAGTACTTC. Its protein is CASSSGQPWGKQYF.

This rearrangement joins TRBV5-5 to TRBJ2-7, with D perhaps matching TRBD2 (6 bases). The germline CDR1 and CDR2 sequences are SGHKS and YYEKEE (reference sequence). This CDR3 is 15 amino acids long. V lost 2 bases, J lost 0 bases, and 12 bases lay in between. The chain's CDR3 is CASSFSLGGSYEQYF. The CDR3 nucleotides are TGTGCCAGCAGCTTTTCCTTGGGGGGCTCCTACGAGCAGTACTTC.

The sample holds a few counts of this clonotype. The chain employs TRBV15 and TRBJ2-1, with D maybe TRBD1 (6 bases). V lost 3 bases, J lost 8 bases, and 11 bases lay in between. Germline V gene data show CDR1 as LNHNV and CDR2 as YYDKDF (reference sequence). The length of the CDR3 is 13 residues. The CDR3 is CATSSHRVYEQFF. DNA of the CDR3: TGTGCCACCAGCAGCCACAGGGTCTATGAGCAGTTCTTC.

This clonotype was observed a handful of times. The chain uses TRBV12-3 or TRBV12-4 and TRBJ2-4; TRBD2 matches at 10 bases. CDR3 length equals 19 residues. After removal of 5 bases from V and 8 bases from J, the junction contained 21 bases not matched to a gene. As DNA, the CDR3 is TGTGCCAGCAGTCCACCGGAAGAGCGGGAGGGCCCCCCTCTAGACATTCAGTACTTC. Encoded protein: CASSPPEEREGPPLDIQYF.

This clonotype showed up many times. V and J are TRBV29-1 and TRBJ2-1; 15 bases map to TRBD2. CDR1 SQVTM and CDR2 ANQGSEA come from the germline V gene. The CDR3 extends over 13 amino acids. V dropped 6 bases and J dropped 14; count of bases not matched to a gene: 8. The CDR3 spells CSVGTSGRNSEFF. CDR3 DNA sequence: TGCAGCGTGGGGACTAGCGGGAGGAATTCGGAGTTCTTC.

The V gene is TRBV15, the J gene TRBJ1-1; D is ambiguous. CDR3 length: 12 amino acids. The germline gives CDR1 LNHNV, CDR2 YYDKDF (reference sequence). V shed 2 bases and J shed 6 bases, with 7 bases lying between them. CDR3 sequence reads: CATSRRPSEAFF. DNA for the CDR3: TGTGCCACCAGCAGAAGACCCTCTGAAGCTTTCTTT.

The chain combines TRBV7-2 with TRBJ1-4; D perhaps matches TRBD1 (6 bases). The length of the CDR3 is 17 residues. Trimming removed 1 base from V and 1 base from J, with 13 bases in between. Looked up from germline, CDR1 is SGHTA and CDR2 is FQGNSA. CDR3 residues: CASSLVGGAVTNEKLFF. In DNA, the CDR3 is TGTGCCAGCAGCTTAGTTGGGGGCGCCGTAACTAATGAAAAACTGTTTTTT.

The rearrangement uses TRBV20-1 and TRBJ1-3; no reliable D call. V lost 3 bases and J lost 8, with 11 bases in between. CDR1 DFQATT and CDR2 SNEGSKA come from the germline V gene (reference sequence). CDR3 length: 12 amino acids. CDR3 bases: TGCAGTGCTAGCGGCCCCCCGGACACCATATATTTT. Encoded protein: CSASGPPDTIYF.